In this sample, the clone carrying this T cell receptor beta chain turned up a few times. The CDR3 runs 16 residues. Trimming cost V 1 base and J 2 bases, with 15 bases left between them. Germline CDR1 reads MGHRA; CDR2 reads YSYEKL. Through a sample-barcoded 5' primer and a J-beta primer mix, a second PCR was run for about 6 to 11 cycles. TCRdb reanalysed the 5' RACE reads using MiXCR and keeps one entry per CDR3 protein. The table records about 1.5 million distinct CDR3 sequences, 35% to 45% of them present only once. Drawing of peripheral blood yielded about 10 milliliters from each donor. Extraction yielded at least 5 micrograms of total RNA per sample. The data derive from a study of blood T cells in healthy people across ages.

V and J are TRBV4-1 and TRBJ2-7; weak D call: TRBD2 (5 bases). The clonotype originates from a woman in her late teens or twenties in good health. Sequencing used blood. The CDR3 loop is CASSQGNTAVAYEQYF. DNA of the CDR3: TGCGCCAGCAGCCAAGGTAACACAGCGGTAGCCTACGAGCAGTACTTC.